Described below is a single T cell receptor beta chain sequence and its context. Its antigen remains unidentified. The sample comes from a study of Tregs in tolerant kidney transplant recipients. Findings and limits, study-wide: Biological reproducibility was not directly addressed in this study. Expanding Tregs on activated donor B cells appeared to best identify donor-specific TCRbeta clones. Findings come from small patient numbers and require larger validation.

Method: immunoSEQ multiplex PCR; TCRdb's copy keeps in-frame clones and lacks some. The sample has tens of thousands of clones; about four fifths are singletons. Thawed PBMCs were FACS-sorted into unstimulated CD4+CD25+CD127- regulatory T cells, CD4+CD25- non-regulatory cells, CD4 and CD8 cells. The CDR3 runs 14 residues. Germline CDR1 reads SGHAT; CDR2 reads FQNNGV. The V end was cut by 2 bases, the J end by 5 bases, with 12 bases between. The sequenced material came from CD4+ T cells from blood. The chain employs TRBV11-2 and TRBJ2-5; D ambiguous. The source of this sequence is a human donor in good health. CDR3 DNA: TGTGCCAGCAGCTTAAGTCTCTCCGGGGAGACCCAGTACTTC. This codes for CASSLSLSGETQYF. Complete variable domain (other parts from reference TRBV11-2 and TRBJ2-5): EAGVAQSPRYKIIEKRQSVAFWCNPISGHATLYWYQQILGQGPKLLIQFQNNGVVDDSQLPKDRFSAERLKGVDSTLKIQPAKLEDSAVYLCASSLSLSGETQYFGPGTRLLVL.